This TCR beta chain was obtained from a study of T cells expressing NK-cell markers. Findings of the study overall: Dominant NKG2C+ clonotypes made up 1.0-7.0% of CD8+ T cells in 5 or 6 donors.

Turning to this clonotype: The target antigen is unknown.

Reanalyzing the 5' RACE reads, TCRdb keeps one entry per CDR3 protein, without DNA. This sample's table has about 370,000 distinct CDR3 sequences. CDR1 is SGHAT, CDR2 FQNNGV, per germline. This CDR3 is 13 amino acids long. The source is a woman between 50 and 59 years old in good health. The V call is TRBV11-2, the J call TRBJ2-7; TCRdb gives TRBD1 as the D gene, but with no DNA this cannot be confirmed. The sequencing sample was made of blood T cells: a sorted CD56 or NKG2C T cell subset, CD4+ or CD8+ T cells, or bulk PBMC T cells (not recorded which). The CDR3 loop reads CAAKDRGLDEQYF.